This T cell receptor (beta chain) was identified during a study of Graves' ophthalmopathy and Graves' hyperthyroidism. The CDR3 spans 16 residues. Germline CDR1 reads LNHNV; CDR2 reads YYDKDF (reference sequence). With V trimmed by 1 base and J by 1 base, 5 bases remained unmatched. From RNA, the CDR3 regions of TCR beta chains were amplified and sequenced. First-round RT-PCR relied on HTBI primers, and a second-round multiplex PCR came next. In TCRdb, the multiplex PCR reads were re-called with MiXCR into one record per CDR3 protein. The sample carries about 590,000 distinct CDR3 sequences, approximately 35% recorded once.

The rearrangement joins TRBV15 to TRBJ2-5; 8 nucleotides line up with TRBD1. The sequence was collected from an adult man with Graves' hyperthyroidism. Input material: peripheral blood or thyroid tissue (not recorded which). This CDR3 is CATSRGDRGTQETQYF. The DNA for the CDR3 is TGTGCCACCAGCAGAGGTGACAGGGGAACCCAAGAGACCCAGTACTTC. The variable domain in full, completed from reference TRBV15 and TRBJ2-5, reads DAMVIQNPRYQVTQFGKPVTLSCSQTLNHNVMYWYQQKSSQAPKLLFHYYDKDFNNEADTPDNFQSRRPNTSFCFLDIRSPGLGDTAMYLCATSRGDRGTQETQYFGPGTRLLVL.